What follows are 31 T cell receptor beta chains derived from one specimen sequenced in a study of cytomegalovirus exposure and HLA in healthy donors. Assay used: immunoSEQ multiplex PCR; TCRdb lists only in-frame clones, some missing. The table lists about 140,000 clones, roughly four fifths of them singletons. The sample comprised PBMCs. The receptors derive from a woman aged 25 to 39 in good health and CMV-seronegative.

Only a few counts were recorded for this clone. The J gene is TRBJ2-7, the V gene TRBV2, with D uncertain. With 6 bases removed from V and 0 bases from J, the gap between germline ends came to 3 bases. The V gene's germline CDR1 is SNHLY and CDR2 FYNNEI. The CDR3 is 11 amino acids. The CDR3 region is CASRASYEQYF. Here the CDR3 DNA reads TGTGCCAGCAGGGCCTCCTACGAGCAGTACTTC.

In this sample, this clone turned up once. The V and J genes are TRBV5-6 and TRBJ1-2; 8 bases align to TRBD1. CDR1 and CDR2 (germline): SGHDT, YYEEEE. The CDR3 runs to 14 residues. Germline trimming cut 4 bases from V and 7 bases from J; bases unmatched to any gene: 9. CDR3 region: CASSQRTGRIGYTF. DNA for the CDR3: TGTGCCAGCAGCCAGAGGACAGGGCGGATTGGCTACACCTTC.

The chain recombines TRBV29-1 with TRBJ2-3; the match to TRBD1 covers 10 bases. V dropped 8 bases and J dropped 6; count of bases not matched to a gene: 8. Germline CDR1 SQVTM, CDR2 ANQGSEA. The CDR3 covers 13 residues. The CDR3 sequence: CSFSGTGVDTQYF. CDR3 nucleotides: TGCAGCTTTTCCGGGACAGGGGTGGATACGCAGTATTTT.

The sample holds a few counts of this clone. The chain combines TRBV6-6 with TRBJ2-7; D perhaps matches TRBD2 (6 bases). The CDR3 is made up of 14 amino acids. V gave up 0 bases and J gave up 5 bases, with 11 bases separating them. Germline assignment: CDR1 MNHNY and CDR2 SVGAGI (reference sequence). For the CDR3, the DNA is TGTGCCAGCAGTTACTCGGAGGGGTCCCACGAGCAGTACTTC. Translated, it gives CASSYSEGSHEQYF.

CDR3 sequence reads: CASSYGGFKSTEAFF. The CDR3 DNA sequence: TGTGCCAGCAGTTATGGGGGGTTTAAGAGCACTGAAGCTTTCTTT. The chain carries TRBV6-5 and TRBJ1-1, with D maybe TRBD1 (5 bases). Germline values: CDR1 MNHEY, CDR2 SVGAGI. The V and J ends lost 3 bases and 4 bases respectively, with 15 bases between them. The CDR3 covers 15 residues.

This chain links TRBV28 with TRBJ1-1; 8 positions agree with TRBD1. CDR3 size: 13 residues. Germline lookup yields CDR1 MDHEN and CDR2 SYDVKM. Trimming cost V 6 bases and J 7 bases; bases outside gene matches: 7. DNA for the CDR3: TGTGCCAGCAGATCCACAGGGGGTGATGAAGCTTTCTTT. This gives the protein CASRSTGGDEAFF.

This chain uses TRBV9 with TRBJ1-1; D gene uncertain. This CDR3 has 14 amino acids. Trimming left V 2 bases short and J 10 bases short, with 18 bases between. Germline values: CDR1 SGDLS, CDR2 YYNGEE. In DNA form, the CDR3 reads TGTGCCAGCAGCGTGGGAGGGCCGATCGGTACAGCTTTCTTT. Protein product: CASSVGGPIGTAFF.

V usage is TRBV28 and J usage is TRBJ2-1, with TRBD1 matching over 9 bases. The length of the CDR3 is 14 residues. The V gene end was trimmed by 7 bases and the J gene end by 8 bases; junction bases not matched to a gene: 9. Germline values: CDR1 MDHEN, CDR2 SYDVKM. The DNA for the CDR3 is TGTGCCAGCACTCCGGGACAGGGTGACCATGAGCAGTTCTTC. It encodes CASTPGQGDHEQFF.

CDR3 loop: CASSQDLDRGTQYF. The CDR3 DNA follows: TGCGCCAGCAGCCAGGACCTGGATAGGGGGACCCAGTACTTC. V is TRBV4-3 and J is TRBJ2-5; a possible D gene is TRBD1 (5 bases). This CDR3 is 14 amino acids long. Germline-derived CDR1 and CDR2 are LGHNA and YSLEER. Trimming stripped 3 bases from V and 7 bases from J, with 15 bases between.

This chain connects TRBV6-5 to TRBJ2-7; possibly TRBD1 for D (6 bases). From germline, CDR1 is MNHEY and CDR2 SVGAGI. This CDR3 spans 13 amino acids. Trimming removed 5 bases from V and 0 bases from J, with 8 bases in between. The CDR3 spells CASSKDSSYEQYF. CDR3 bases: TGTGCCAGCAGTAAGGACAGCTCCTACGAGCAGTACTTC.

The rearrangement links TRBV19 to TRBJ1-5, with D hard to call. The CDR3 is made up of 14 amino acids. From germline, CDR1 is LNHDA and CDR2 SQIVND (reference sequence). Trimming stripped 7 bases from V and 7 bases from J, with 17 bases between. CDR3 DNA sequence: TGTGCCAGTACGTACTTCCCTGGTGTACAGCCCCAGCATTTT. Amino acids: CASTYFPGVQPQHF.

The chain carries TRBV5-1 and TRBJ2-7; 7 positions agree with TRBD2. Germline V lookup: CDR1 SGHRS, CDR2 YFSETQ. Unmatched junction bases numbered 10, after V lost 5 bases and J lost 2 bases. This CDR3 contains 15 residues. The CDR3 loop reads CASSQTDGGAYEQYF. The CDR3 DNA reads TGCGCCAGCAGTCAAACGGATGGGGGGGCCTACGAGCAGTACTTC.

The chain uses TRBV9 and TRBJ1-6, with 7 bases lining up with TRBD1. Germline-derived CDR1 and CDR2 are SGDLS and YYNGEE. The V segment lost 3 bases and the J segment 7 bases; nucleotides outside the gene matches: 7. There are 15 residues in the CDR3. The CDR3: CASSATGTANSPLHF. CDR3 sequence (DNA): TGTGCCAGCAGCGCCACCGGGACAGCGAATTCACCCCTCCACTTT.

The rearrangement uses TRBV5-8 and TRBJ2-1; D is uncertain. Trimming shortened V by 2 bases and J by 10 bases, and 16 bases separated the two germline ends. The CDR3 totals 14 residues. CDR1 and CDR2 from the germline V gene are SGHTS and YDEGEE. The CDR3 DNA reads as TGTGCCAGCAGCTTTAAACTTGAGGTGCAGGAGCAGTTCTTC. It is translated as CASSFKLEVQEQFF.

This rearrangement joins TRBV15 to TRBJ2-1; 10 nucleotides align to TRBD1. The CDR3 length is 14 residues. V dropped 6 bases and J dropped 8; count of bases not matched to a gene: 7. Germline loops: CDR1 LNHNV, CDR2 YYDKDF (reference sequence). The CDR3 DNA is TGTGCCACCAGTTGGACAGGGGGTGAAGATGAGCAGTTCTTC. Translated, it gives CATSWTGGEDEQFF. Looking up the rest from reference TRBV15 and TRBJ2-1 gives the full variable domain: DAMVIQNPRYQVTQFGKPVTLSCSQTLNHNVMYWYQQKSSQAPKLLFHYYDKDFNNEADTPDNFQSRRPNTSFCFLDIRSPGLGDTAMYLCATSWTGGEDEQFFGPGTRLTVL.

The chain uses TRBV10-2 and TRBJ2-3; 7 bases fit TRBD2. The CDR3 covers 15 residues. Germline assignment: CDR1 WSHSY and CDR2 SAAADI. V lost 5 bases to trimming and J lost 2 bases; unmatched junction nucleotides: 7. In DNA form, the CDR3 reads TGCGCCAGCAGTAAGACTAGCACGGACACAGATACGCAGTATTTT. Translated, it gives CASSKTSTDTDTQYF.

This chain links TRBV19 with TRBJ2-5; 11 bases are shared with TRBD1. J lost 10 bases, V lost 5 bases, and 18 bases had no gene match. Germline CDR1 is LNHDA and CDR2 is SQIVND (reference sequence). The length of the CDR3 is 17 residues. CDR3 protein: CASSDPGQGGPIKSQYF. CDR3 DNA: TGTGCCAGTAGTGACCCGGGACAGGGGGGTCCTATCAAGAGCCAGTACTTC.

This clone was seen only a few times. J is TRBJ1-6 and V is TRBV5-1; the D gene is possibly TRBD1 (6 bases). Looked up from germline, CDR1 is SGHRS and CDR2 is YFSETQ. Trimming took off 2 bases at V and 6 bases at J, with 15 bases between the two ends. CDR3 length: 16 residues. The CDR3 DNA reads TGCGCCAGCAGCTTAGGGGGGGCCAAGAGTAATTCACCCCTCCACTTT. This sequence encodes CASSLGGAKSNSPLHF.

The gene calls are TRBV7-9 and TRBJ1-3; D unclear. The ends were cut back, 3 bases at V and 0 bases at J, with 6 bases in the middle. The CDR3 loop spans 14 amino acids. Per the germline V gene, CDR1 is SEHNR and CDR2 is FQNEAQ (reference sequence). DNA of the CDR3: TGTGCCAGCAGCTTCCCAGTCTCTGGAAACACCATATATTTT. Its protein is CASSFPVSGNTIYF.

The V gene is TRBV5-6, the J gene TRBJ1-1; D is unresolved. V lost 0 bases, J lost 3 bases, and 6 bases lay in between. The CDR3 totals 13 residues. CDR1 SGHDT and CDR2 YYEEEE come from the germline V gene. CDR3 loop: CASSLVQDTEAFF. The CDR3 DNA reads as TGTGCCAGCAGCTTGGTACAAGACACTGAAGCTTTCTTT. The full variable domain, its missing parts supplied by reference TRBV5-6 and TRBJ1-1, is DAGVTQSPTHLIKTRGQQVTLRCSPKSGHDTVSWYQQALGQGPQFIFQYYEEEERQRGNFPDRFSGHQFPNYSSELNVNALLLGDSALYLCASSLVQDTEAFFGQGTRLTVV.

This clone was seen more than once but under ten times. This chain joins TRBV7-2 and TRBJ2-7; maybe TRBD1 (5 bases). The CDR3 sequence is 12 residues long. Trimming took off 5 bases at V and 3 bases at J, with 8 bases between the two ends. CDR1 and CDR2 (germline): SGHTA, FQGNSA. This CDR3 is CASSQQGYEQYF. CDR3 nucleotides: TGTGCCAGCAGCCAGCAGGGCTACGAGCAGTACTTC.

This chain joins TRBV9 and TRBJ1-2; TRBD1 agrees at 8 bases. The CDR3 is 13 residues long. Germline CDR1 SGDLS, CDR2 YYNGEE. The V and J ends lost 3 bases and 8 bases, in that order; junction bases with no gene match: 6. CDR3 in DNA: TGTGCCAGCAGCGCCCAGGGGGCGCAGGGCTACACCTTC. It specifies CASSAQGAQGYTF.

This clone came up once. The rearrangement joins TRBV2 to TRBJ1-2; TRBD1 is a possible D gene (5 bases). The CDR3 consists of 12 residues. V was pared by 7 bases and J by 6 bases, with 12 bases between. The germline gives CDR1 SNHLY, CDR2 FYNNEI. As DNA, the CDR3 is TGTGCCAGCACGGGGGGTTTTGATGGCTACACCTTC. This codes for CASTGGFDGYTF.

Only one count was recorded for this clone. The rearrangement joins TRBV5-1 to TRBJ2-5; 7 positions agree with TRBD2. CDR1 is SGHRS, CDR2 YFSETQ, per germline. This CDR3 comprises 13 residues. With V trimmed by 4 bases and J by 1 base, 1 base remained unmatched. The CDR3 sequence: CASSGTIQETQYF. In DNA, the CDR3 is TGCGCCAGCAGCGGGACTATCCAAGAGACCCAGTACTTC.

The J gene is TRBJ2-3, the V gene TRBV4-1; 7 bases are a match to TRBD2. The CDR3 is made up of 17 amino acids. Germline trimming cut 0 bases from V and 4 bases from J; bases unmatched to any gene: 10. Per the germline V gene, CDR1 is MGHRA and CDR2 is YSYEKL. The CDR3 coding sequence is TGCGCCAGCAGCCAAGATACGTCGCGGGGGTGGGCAGATACGCAGTATTTT. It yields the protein CASSQDTSRGWADTQYF.

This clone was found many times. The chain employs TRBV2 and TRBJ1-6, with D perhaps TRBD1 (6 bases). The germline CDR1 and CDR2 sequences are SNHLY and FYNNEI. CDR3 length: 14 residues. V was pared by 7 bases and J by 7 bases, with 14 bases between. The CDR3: CASTRGGWNSPLHF. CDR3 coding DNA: TGTGCCAGCACTAGGGGGGGCTGGAATTCACCCCTCCACTTT.

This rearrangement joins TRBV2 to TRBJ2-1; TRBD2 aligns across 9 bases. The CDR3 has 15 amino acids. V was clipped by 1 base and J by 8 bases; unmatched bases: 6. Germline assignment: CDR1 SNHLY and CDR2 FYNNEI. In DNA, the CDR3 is TGTGCCAGCAGTGAAGGCGGGGGGGCCTGGTATGAGCAGTTCTTC. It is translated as CASSEGGGAWYEQFF.

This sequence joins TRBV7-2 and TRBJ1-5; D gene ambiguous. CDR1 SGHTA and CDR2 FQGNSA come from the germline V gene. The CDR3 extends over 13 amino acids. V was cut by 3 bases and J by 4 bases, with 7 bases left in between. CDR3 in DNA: TGTGCCAGCAGCTTCCAGGCTAATCAGCCCCAGCATTTT. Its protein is CASSFQANQPQHF. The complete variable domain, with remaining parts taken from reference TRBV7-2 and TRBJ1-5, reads GAGVSQSPSNKVTEKGKDVELRCDPISGHTALYWYRQSLGQGLEFLIYFQGNSAPDKSGLPSDRFSAERTGGSVSTLTIQRTQQEDSAVYLCASSFQANQPQHFGDGTRLSIL.

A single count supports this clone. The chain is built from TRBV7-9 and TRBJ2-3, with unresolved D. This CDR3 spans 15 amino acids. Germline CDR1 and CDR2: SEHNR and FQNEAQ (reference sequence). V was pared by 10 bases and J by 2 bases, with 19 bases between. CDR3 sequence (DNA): TGTGCCACCACCCCCCCGGCAGGCAACACAGATACGCAGTATTTT. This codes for CATTPPAGNTDTQYF.

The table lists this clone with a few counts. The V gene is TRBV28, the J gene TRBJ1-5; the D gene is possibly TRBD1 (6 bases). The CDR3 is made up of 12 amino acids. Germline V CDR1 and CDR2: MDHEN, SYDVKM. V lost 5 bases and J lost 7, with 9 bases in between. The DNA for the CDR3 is TGTGCCAGCAGTCCGACAGGACAGCCCCAGCATTTT. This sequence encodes CASSPTGQPQHF.

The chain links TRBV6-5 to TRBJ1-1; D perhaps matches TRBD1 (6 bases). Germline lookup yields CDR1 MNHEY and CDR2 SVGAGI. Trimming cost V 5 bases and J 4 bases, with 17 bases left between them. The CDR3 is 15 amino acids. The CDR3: CASSRAQGRGTEAFF. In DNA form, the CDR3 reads TGTGCCAGCAGTCGCGCACAGGGACGGGGCACTGAAGCTTTCTTT.